This T cell receptor (beta chain) was retrieved from a study of cytomegalovirus exposure and HLA in healthy donors. Study as a whole: Researchers previously reported finding more than 100 million unique TCR beta sequences from roughly 200 million T cells.

The PCR had 60 Vbeta and 13 Jbeta primers. Here immunoSEQ multiplex PCR was the method, and the copy in TCRdb shows in-frame clones only, minus some. The sample shows some 150,000 clones, 70% to 90% of them seen only once. Study observations and caveats: Several of the most significant clusters were apparently associated with common viral pathogens in a later analysis. CMV antigen specificity of three CMV-associated chains was confirmed in vitro. Being indistinguishable, some V segments were excluded, TRBV6-2 and TRBV6-3 among them.

Notes on this clone: The antigen remains undetermined.

Germline V gives CDR1 SGHTA, CDR2 FQGNSA. J lost 8 bases, V lost 8 bases, and 6 bases had no gene match. The CDR3 is made up of 13 amino acids. The source is a woman between 18 and 29 years old in good health and CMV-seronegative. Sequencing was done on a sample of PBMCs. The V call is TRBV7-2, the J call TRBJ1-2, with 12 nucleotides matching TRBD1. CDR3 DNA: TGTGCCAGCGGGACAGGGGGCTCGGAGGGCTACACCTTC. Translating gives CASGTGGSEGYTF.